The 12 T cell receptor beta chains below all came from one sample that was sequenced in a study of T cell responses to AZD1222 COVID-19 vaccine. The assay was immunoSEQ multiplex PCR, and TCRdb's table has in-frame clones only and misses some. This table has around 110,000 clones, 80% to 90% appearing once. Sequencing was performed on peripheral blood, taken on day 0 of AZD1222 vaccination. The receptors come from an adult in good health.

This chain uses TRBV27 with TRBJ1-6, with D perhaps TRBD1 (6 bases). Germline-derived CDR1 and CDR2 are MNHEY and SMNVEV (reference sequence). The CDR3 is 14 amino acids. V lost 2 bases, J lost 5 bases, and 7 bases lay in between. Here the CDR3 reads CASSLGTNNSPLHF. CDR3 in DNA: TGTGCCAGCAGTTTAGGGACAAATAATTCACCCCTCCACTTT.

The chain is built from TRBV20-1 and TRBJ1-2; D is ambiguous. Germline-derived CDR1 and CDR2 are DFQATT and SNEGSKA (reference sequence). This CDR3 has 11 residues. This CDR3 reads CSVSTAYGYTF. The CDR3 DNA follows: TGCAGCGTTAGTACGGCCTATGGCTACACCTTC.

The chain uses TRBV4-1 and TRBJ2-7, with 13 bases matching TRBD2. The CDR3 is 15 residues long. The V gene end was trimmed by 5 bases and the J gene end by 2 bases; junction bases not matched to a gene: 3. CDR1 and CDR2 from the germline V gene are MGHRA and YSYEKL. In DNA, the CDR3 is TGCGCCAGCAGCAAACTAGCGGGGGGGCCCTACGAGCAGTACTTC. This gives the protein CASSKLAGGPYEQYF.

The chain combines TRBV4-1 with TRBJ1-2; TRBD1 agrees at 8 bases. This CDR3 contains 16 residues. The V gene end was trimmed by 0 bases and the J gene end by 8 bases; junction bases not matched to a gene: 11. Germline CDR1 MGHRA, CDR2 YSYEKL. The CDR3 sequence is CASSQDKAGGSSGYTF. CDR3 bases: TGCGCCAGCAGCCAAGACAAGGCAGGGGGCTCGAGCGGCTACACCTTC.

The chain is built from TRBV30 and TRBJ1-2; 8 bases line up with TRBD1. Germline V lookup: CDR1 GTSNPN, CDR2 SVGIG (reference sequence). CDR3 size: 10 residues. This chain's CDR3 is CAAGGGGYTF. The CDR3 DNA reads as TGTGCTGCAGGGGGCGGGGGCTACACCTTC.

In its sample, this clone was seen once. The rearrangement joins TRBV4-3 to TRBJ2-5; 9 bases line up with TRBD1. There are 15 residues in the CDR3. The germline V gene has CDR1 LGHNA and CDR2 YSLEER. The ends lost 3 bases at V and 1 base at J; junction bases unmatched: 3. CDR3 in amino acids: CASSQGTGSQETQYF. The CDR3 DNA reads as TGCGCCAGCAGCCAGGGGACAGGGTCCCAAGAGACCCAGTACTTC.

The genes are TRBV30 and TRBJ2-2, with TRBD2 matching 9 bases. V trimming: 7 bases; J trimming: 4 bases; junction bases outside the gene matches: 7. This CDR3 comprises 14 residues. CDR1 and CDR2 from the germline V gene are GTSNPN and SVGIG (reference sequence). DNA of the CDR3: TGTGCCTTAGAGGCTAGCGGGACCACCGGGGAGCTGTTTTTT. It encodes CALEASGTTGELFF.

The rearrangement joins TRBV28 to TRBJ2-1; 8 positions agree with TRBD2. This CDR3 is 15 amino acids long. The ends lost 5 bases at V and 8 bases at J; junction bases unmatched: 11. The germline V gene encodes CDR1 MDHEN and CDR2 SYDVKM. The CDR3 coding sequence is TGTGCCAGCAGTATACTAGCGGCCCTCCGGGATGAGCAGTTCTTC. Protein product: CASSILAALRDEQFF.

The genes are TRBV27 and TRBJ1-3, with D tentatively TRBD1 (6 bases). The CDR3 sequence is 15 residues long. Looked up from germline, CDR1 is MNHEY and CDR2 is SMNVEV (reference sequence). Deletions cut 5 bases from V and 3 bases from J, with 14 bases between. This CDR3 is CASSRTALGGNTIYF. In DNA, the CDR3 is TGTGCCAGCAGTAGGACAGCATTGGGTGGAAACACCATATATTTT.

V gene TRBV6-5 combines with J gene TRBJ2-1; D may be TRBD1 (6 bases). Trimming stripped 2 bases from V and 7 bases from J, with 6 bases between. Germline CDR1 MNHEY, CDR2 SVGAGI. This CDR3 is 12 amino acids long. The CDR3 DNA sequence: TGTGCCAGCAGTTACGACAGGAATGAGCAGTTCTTC. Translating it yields CASSYDRNEQFF.

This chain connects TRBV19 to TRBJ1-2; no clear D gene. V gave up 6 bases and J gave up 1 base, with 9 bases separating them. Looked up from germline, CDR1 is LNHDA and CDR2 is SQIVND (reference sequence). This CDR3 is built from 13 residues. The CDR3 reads CASRGAYNYGYTF. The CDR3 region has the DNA TGTGCCAGTAGAGGAGCTTATAACTATGGCTACACCTTC. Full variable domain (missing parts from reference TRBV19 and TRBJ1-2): DGGITQSPKYLFRKEGQNVTLSCEQNLNHDAMYWYRQDPGQGLRLIYYSQIVNDFQKGDIAEGYSVSREKKESFPLTVTSAQKNPTAFYLCASRGAYNYGYTFGSGTRLTVV.

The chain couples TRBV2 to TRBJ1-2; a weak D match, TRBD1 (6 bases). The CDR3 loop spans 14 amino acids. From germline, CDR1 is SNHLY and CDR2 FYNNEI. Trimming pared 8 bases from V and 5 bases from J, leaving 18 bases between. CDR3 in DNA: TGTGCCAGCCGAGAGACAGGAACAGTTTATGGCTACACCTTC. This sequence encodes CASRETGTVYGYTF.